Listed below are T cell receptor beta chains from one sample, sequenced in a study of blood T cell repertoires in COVID-19. The protocol was immunoSEQ multiplex PCR, while the TCRdb copy is restricted to in-frame clones and leaves out a portion. This sample has about 53,000 clones, with approximately 82% found just once. What was sequenced was peripheral blood. These receptor sequences come from a human donor in a cohort sampled during active COVID-19. The CDR3 runs from the conserved cysteine through the conserved F or W. Each record gives: clone size, D gene, V gene, J gene, CDR3 DNA, CDR3 protein. A D gene is named only where the DNA matches it firmly. A row's size may be missing; if present it is once, few, many or a size class.

size: -; D: -; V: TRBV6-5; J: TRBJ2-3; DNA: TGTGCCAGCAGTCGACTAGTTTCCGGAGATACGCAGTATTTT; CDR3: CASSRLVSGDTQYF
size: once; D: -; V: TRBV19; J: TRBJ1-6; DNA: TGTGCCAGTAGTATAGCACGGGAGTCACCCCTCCACTTT; CDR3: CASSIARESPLHF
size: -; D: -; V: TRBV30; J: TRBJ2-5; DNA: TGTGCCTGGAGTGTGAGTAGTCTAAAAGAGACCCAGTACTTC; CDR3: CAWSVSSLKETQYF
size: -; D: TRBD2; V: TRBV3-1/TRBV3-2; J: TRBJ2-3; DNA: TGTGCCAGCAGCCAAGAGTCTAGACTAGCGGGGGGCCCCAGCACAGATACGCAGTATTTT; CDR3: CASSQESRLAGGPSTDTQYF
size: -; D: -; V: TRBV12-3/TRBV12-4; J: TRBJ1-2; DNA: TGTGCCAGCAGCCTAGGGACACCCAGAAGGTTC; CDR3: CASSLGTPRRF
size: -; D: -; V: TRBV5-1; J: TRBJ2-7; DNA: TGCGCCAGCAGCTTACAGGATTCCTACGAGCAGTACTTC; CDR3: CASSLQDSYEQYF
size: -; D: -; V: TRBV5-4; J: TRBJ1-2; DNA: TGTGCCAGCAGCGCTGAACAGGGCTACTATGGCTACACCTTC; CDR3: CASSAEQGYYGYTF
size: -; D: TRBD1; V: TRBV11-3; J: TRBJ2-2; DNA: TGTGCCAGCAGCTCCGGTCGGGACAGCTGGACCGGGGAGCTGTTTTTT; CDR3: CASSSGRDSWTGELFF
size: -; D: TRBD1; V: TRBV6-5; J: TRBJ2-1; DNA: TGTGCCAGCAGAAAAGGGGACAGAGCATACAATGAGCAGTTCTTC; CDR3: CASRKGDRAYNEQFF
size: few; D: -; V: TRBV6-5; J: TRBJ2-7; DNA: TGTGCCAGCAGTTTGCACCGCGGGGAGCAGTACTTC; CDR3: CASSLHRGEQYF
size: -; D: -; V: TRBV2; J: TRBJ2-3; DNA: TGTGCCAGCGCAACTAGCTCCCCAGATACGCAGTATTTT; CDR3: CASATSSPDTQYF
size: -; D: -; V: TRBV4-1; J: TRBJ2-5; DNA: TGCGCCAGCAGCCGGGCAGAACAAGAGACCCAGTACTTC; CDR3: CASSRAEQETQYF
size: -; D: -; V: TRBV7-6; J: TRBJ2-5; DNA: TGTGTCAGCAGCCCCCAAGGGGGTGCAGAGGAGACCCAGTACTTC; CDR3: CVSSPQGGAEETQYF
size: -; D: -; V: TRBV19; J: TRBJ2-7; DNA: TGTGCCAGTGCATTTGACAGAGACTACGAGCAGTACTTC; CDR3: CASAFDRDYEQYF
size: -; D: -; V: TRBV5-1; J: TRBJ1-6; DNA: TGCGCCAGCAGCTTGGGGCCCCCGGGAGGAAATTCACCCCTCCACTTT; CDR3: CASSLGPPGGNSPLHF
size: few; D: TRBD2; V: TRBV7-6; J: TRBJ2-3; DNA: TGTGCCAGCAGCTTTTCCCAGACTAGCGGGAGTAGCACAGATACGCAGTATTTT; CDR3: CASSFSQTSGSSTDTQYF
size: -; D: -; V: TRBV14; J: TRBJ2-5; DNA: TGTGCCAGCAGCCAACCAATAGGGGCACGAGAGACCCAGTACTTC; CDR3: CASSQPIGARETQYF
size: -; D: -; V: TRBV3-1/TRBV3-2; J: TRBJ2-1; DNA: TGTGCCAGCAGCCCTAGAGGCAGAATGTTTTACAATGAGCAGTTCTTC; CDR3: CASSPRGRMFYNEQFF
size: -; D: -; V: TRBV6-5; J: TRBJ2-7; DNA: TGTGCCAGCAGTTACTCTCATGGGCCTTACGAGCAGTACTTC; CDR3: CASSYSHGPYEQYF
size: -; D: TRBD2; V: TRBV27; J: TRBJ2-1; DNA: TGTGCCAGCAACCAAATCGGGACTACGAACAATGAGCAGTTCTTC; CDR3: CASNQIGTTNNEQFF
size: -; D: TRBD1; V: TRBV2; J: TRBJ1-1; DNA: TGTGCCAGCAGCCGGACAGGGAGGGTAGTTAATGAAGCTTTCTTT; CDR3: CASSRTGRVVNEAFF
size: -; D: -; V: TRBV9; J: TRBJ1-2; DNA: TGTGCCAGCAGCCCCGGGGGACGCTATGGCTACACCTTC; CDR3: CASSPGGRYGYTF
size: -; D: TRBD1; V: TRBV29-1; J: TRBJ2-2; DNA: TGCAGCGGTGGACAGGGATCGAACACCGGGGAGCTGTTTTTT; CDR3: CSGGQGSNTGELFF
size: -; D: -; V: TRBV19; J: TRBJ1-3; DNA: TGTGCCAGTAGACTGACGGGGGTTATCTCTGGAAACACCATATATTTT; CDR3: CASRLTGVISGNTIYF
size: once; D: -; V: TRBV6-5; J: TRBJ2-1; DNA: TGTGCCAGCTCCTTTAGGAGTCAGAATGAGCAGTTCTTC; CDR3: CASSFRSQNEQFF